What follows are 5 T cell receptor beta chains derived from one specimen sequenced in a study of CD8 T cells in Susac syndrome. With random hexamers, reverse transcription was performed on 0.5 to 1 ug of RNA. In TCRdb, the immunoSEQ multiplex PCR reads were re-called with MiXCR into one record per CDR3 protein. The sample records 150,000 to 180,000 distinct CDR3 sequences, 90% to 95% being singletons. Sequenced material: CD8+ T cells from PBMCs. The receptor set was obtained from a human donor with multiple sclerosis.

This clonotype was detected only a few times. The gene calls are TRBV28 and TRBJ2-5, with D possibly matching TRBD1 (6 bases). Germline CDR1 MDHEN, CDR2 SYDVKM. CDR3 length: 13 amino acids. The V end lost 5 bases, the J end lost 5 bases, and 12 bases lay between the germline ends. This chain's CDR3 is CASSPGVGETQYF. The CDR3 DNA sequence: TGTGCCAGCAGTCCAGGGGTTGGGGAGACCCAGTACTTC.

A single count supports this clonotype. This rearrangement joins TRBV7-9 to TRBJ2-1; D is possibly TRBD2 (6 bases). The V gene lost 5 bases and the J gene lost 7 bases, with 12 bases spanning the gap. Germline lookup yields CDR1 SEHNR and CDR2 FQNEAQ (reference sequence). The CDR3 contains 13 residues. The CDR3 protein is CASSPPSGNEQFF. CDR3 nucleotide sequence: TGTGCCAGCAGCCCCCCCAGCGGGAATGAGCAGTTCTTC.

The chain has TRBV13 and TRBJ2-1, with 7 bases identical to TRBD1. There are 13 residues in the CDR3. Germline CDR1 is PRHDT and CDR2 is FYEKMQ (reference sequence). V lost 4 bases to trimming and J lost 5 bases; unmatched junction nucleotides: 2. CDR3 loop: CASSSDRNNEQFF. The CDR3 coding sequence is TGTGCCAGCAGCTCGGACAGGAACAATGAGCAGTTCTTC.

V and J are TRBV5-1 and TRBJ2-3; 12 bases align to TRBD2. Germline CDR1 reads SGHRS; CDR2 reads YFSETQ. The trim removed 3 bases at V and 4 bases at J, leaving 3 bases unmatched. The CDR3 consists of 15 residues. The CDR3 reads CASSSRTSGADTQYF. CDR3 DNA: TGCGCCAGCAGCTCCCGGACTAGCGGGGCAGATACGCAGTATTTT.

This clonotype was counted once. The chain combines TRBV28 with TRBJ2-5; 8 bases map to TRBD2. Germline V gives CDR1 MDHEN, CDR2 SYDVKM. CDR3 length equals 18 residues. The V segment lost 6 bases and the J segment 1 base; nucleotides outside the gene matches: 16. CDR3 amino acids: CASRGGLDPRDSQETQYF. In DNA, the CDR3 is TGTGCCAGCAGGGGGGGACTAGACCCGAGGGATTCCCAAGAGACCCAGTACTTC.